A single sample is the source of the 27 T cell receptor beta chains below, sequenced in a study of blood T cells in healthy people across ages. A second PCR, run for about 6 to 12 cycles, used a sample-barcoded 5' primer plus a J-beta primer mix. TCRdb reanalysed the 5' RACE reads using MiXCR and keeps one entry per CDR3 protein. The sample records about 1 million distinct CDR3 sequences, 45% being singletons. Sequences were obtained from blood. These receptors were collected from a woman aged 55 to 70 in good health.

This clonotype has a handful of counts. The CDR3 DNA sequence: TGTGCCAGCAGTTTCGGGAGCCTAGAGACCCAGTACTTC. Protein: CASSFGSLETQYF. This chain links TRBV12-3 or TRBV12-4 with TRBJ2-5; TRBD2 might be the D (6 bases). Trimming took off 3 bases at V and 4 bases at J, with 9 bases between the two ends. The CDR3 has 13 residues.

The chain recombines TRBV20-1 with TRBJ2-5, with 9 bases aligning to TRBD2. Gene TRBJ2-7 matches the end of the DNA better, so the J call may be wrong. The CDR3 spans 14 residues. Germline loops: CDR1 DFQATT, CDR2 SNEGSKA (reference sequence). CDR3 region: CSAPRSGRKYEQYF. DNA of the CDR3: TGCAGTGCCCCCCGTAGCGGGAGAAAGTACGAGCAGTACTTC.

The chain links TRBV11-2 to TRBJ2-1; 7 bases line up with TRBD2. In germline, CDR1 is SGHAT, CDR2 FQNNGV. The trim removed 4 bases at V and 8 bases at J, leaving 11 bases unmatched. The CDR3 extends over 15 amino acids. CDR3 DNA sequence: TGTGCCAGCAGCTCCCAAGGGGCGGGAGTAGATGAGCAGTTCTTC. The encoded protein is CASSSQGAGVDEQFF.

This chain connects TRBV6-5 to TRBJ2-5, with a possible D match to TRBD1 (5 bases). With 6 bases removed from V and 4 bases from J, the gap between germline ends came to 12 bases. CDR3 length: 13 residues. Germline CDR1 reads MNHEY; CDR2 reads SVGAGI. The CDR3 DNA sequence: TGTGCCAGCAGGTCGACAGTGGTAGAGACCCAGTACTTC. Translation: CASRSTVVETQYF.

This clonotype has a handful of counts. This chain joins TRBV30 and TRBJ2-7, with 8 bases that match TRBD1. This CDR3 comprises 12 residues. Losses at the gene ends were 1 base for V and 10 bases for J; bases not matched to a gene: 6. CDR1 is GTSNPN and CDR2 is SVGIG in the germline V gene (reference sequence). CDR3 amino acids: CAWSEGGTGQYF. Written as DNA, the CDR3 is TGTGCCTGGAGTGAGGGCGGGACAGGCCAGTACTTC.

The chain uses TRBV4-1 and TRBJ2-3; D is uncertain. The CDR3 covers 14 residues. The germline V and J ends were trimmed by 0 bases and 3 bases, with 7 bases remaining between them. Germline CDR1 MGHRA, CDR2 YSYEKL. In DNA form, the CDR3 reads TGCGCCAGCAGCCAAGAGATCCGGACAGATACGCAGTATTTT. Its protein product is CASSQEIRTDTQYF.

V gene TRBV29-1 combines with J gene TRBJ2-1, with TRBD1 identical over 8 bases. The germline gives CDR1 SQVTM, CDR2 ANQGSEA. The CDR3 is 18 residues long. Unmatched junction bases numbered 12, after V lost 2 bases and J lost 0 bases. CDR3: CSVEPIRPDRGSYNEQFF. The CDR3 DNA follows: TGCAGCGTTGAACCCATACGCCCAGACAGGGGCTCCTACAATGAGCAGTTCTTC.

This clonotype has a handful of counts. The chain uses TRBV10-1 and TRBJ2-5; D gene ambiguous. The CDR3 consists of 13 residues. The germline CDR1 and CDR2 sequences are WNHNN and SYGVQD (reference sequence). V was shortened by 2 bases and J by 5 bases, with 9 bases between the two germline ends. The CDR3 loop is CASSEKTGETQYF. CDR3 coding DNA: TGCGCCAGCAGTGAGAAGACCGGGGAGACCCAGTACTTC.

The V call is TRBV3-1, the J call TRBJ2-1, with 8 bases lining up with TRBD2. From germline, CDR1 is LGHDT and CDR2 YNNKEL (reference sequence). Trimming took 8 bases from V and 8 from J; bases not matched to a gene: 5. CDR3 length: 12 amino acids. Here the CDR3 reads CASRSAGDEQFF. DNA of the CDR3: TGTGCCAGCCGCTCAGCGGGAGATGAGCAGTTCTTC.

J is TRBJ2-3 and V is TRBV20-1; 12 nucleotides match TRBD2. This CDR3 has 15 residues. V gave up 5 bases and J gave up 5 bases; unmatched junction bases: 8. CDR1 DFQATT and CDR2 SNEGSKA come from the germline V gene (reference sequence). CDR3: CSAFLAGGPGDTQYF. Here the CDR3 DNA reads TGCAGTGCTTTCCTAGCGGGAGGGCCCGGAGATACGCAGTATTTT.

This clonotype showed up just once. The J gene is TRBJ2-3, the V gene TRBV7-8, with 7 positions matching TRBD2. The V gene end was trimmed by 5 bases and the J gene end by 5 bases; junction bases not matched to a gene: 10. CDR1 SGHVS and CDR2 FQNEAQ come from the germline V gene. The CDR3 covers 15 residues. CDR3 loop: CASSPGLGAGDTQYF. The CDR3 nucleotides are TGTGCCAGCAGCCCAGGACTAGGGGCGGGAGATACGCAGTATTTT.

CDR3 protein: CASSLDHPTSGGTRSYNEQFF. In DNA, the CDR3 is TGTGCCAGCAGCTTAGATCACCCGACTAGCGGGGGGACTCGCTCCTACAATGAGCAGTTCTTC. The chain carries TRBV13 and TRBJ2-1; 13 bases line up with TRBD2. Germline values: CDR1 PRHDT, CDR2 FYEKMQ (reference sequence). The CDR3 has 21 amino acids. Trimming cost V 1 base and J 0 bases; bases outside gene matches: 12.

Many counts were recorded for this clonotype. This chain uses TRBV4-2 with TRBJ2-3, with D possibly TRBD2 on 6 matching bases. This CDR3 has 13 amino acids. Germline values: CDR1 LGHNA, CDR2 YNFKEQ. Trimming took 5 bases from V and 9 from J, leaving 15 bases between them. CDR3 in amino acids: CASSDRLEDTQYF. The CDR3 bases are TGTGCCAGCAGCGACAGACTAGAGGACACGCAGTATTTT.

This chain connects TRBV6-5 to TRBJ2-3; 11 bases map to TRBD2. This CDR3 contains 19 residues. Losses at the gene ends were 0 bases for V and 7 bases for J; bases not matched to a gene: 15. Germline loops: CDR1 MNHEY, CDR2 SVGAGI. The chain's CDR3 is CASSYSRVGTSGSRNTQYF. Here the CDR3 DNA reads TGTGCCAGCAGTTACTCCCGTGTAGGAACTAGCGGGAGCCGAAATACGCAGTATTTT.

The genes are TRBV29-1 and TRBJ1-2; D gene uncertain. The CDR3 extends over 13 amino acids. Germline CDR1 and CDR2: SQVTM and ANQGSEA. Trimming stripped 2 bases from V and 6 bases from J, with 13 bases between. CDR3: CSVELAESNGYTF. CDR3 sequence (DNA): TGCAGCGTTGAATTGGCGGAGTCAAATGGCTACACCTTC.

The genes are TRBV12-3 or TRBV12-4 and TRBJ2-7, with unresolved D. CDR3 size: 14 residues. Trimming left V 3 bases short and J 1 base short, with 10 bases between. CDR3 DNA sequence: TGTGCCAGCAGTTTTAGAGCAAGTTCCTACGAGCAGTACTTC. It encodes CASSFRASSYEQYF.

V usage is TRBV25-1 and J usage is TRBJ1-2; 9 bases agree with TRBD1. Germline CDR1 is MGHDK and CDR2 is SYGVNS. V was clipped by 4 bases and J by 3 bases; unmatched bases: 6. The CDR3 contains 15 residues. The chain's CDR3 is CASSAENRGHYGYTF. DNA of the CDR3: TGTGCCAGCAGTGCAGAAAACAGGGGGCACTATGGCTACACCTTC.

The chain is built from TRBV29-1 and TRBJ1-1; possible D gene TRBD1, 6 bases. CDR1 and CDR2 from the germline V gene are SQVTM and ANQGSEA. Trimming stripped 3 bases from V and 6 bases from J, with 11 bases between. The CDR3 is made up of 12 amino acids. The CDR3, as DNA: TGCAGCGTTGAGAGGGGGAGCCCTGAAGCTTTCTTT. Translating it yields CSVERGSPEAFF.

V usage is TRBV19 and J usage is TRBJ2-5; D uncertain. This CDR3 region has 14 residues. The ends were cut back, 3 bases at V and 1 base at J, with 9 bases in the middle. CDR1 is LNHDA and CDR2 is SQIVND in the germline V gene (reference sequence). CDR3 region: CASSMVGFQETQYF. DNA for the CDR3: TGTGCCAGTAGTATGGTCGGATTCCAAGAGACCCAGTACTTC. The whole variable domain, remainder taken from reference TRBV19 and TRBJ2-5, is DGGITQSPKYLFRKEGQNVTLSCEQNLNHDAMYWYRQDPGQGLRLIYYSQIVNDFQKGDIAEGYSVSREKKESFPLTVTSAQKNPTAFYLCASSMVGFQETQYFGPGTRLLVL.

For this clonotype: At one end the junction does not follow the germline gene, possibly because of a read error. This chain links TRBV6-5 with TRBJ2-7; D might be TRBD2 (5 bases). The CDR3 sequence is 14 residues long. CDR1 and CDR2 (germline): MNHEY, SVGAGI. DNA for the CDR3: TGTGCCGGCAGTCCATCCCCTAGCAAATACGAGCAGTACTTC. Translating gives CAGSPSPSKYEQYF.

This clonotype is a singleton in its sample. CDR3 sequence (DNA): TGCGCCAGCCCTTGGGGGAGGGAGAGTGACAATGAGCAGTTCTTC. Protein: CASPWGRESDNEQFF. This chain uses TRBV4-1 with TRBJ2-1; TRBD2 agrees at 7 bases. V shed 8 bases, J shed 5 bases, and the junction held 12 bases outside the gene matches. This CDR3 contains 15 residues. Germline loops: CDR1 MGHRA, CDR2 YSYEKL.

The count of this clonotype is one. The rearrangement links TRBV6-5 to TRBJ2-7; TRBD1 agrees at 9 bases. Germline loops: CDR1 MNHEY, CDR2 SVGAGI. The CDR3 spans 18 residues. V trimming: 2 bases; J trimming: 1 base; junction bases outside the gene matches: 12. CDR3 sequence: CASSYHFGTGQESYEQYF. CDR3 DNA sequence: TGTGCCAGCAGTTACCATTTCGGGACAGGGCAGGAATCCTACGAGCAGTACTTC.

This clonotype was detected only a few times. The CDR3 loop reads CASSQLQGPNQPQHF. The CDR3 DNA follows: TGTGCCAGCAGCCAACTACAGGGCCCCAATCAGCCCCAGCATTTT. This chain uses TRBV4-2 with TRBJ1-5; possibly TRBD1 for D (6 bases). The CDR3 length is 15 residues. CDR1 is LGHNA and CDR2 is YNFKEQ in the germline V gene. V lost 2 bases and J 3 bases, leaving 11 bases between the germline ends.

This rearrangement joins TRBV6-4 to TRBJ2-1; 10 bases are a match to TRBD2. V was pared by 4 bases and J by 8 bases, with 5 bases of the junction left unmatched. CDR3 length equals 14 residues. Germline V gene sequence: CDR1 MRHNA, CDR2 SNTAGT. The DNA for the CDR3 is TGTGCCAGCAGTGCTAGCGGGAGCCTCTATGAGCAGTTCTTC. This codes for CASSASGSLYEQFF.

The chain combines TRBV7-9 with TRBJ1-2, with D unclear. Germline CDR1 and CDR2: SEHNR and FQNEAQ (reference sequence). Deletions cut 3 bases from V and 8 bases from J, with 13 bases between. CDR3 length equals 13 residues. CDR3 region: CASSFGGVSGYTF. DNA of the CDR3: TGTGCCAGCAGCTTCGGAGGTGTGAGCGGCTACACCTTC.

V and J are TRBV20-1 and TRBJ2-1; D tentatively fits TRBD1 or TRBD2 (6 bases each). CDR3 length: 15 amino acids. Trimming removed 1 base from V and 3 bases from J, with 13 bases in between. From germline, CDR1 is DFQATT and CDR2 SNEGSKA (reference sequence). The CDR3 protein is CSARVGGAVYNEQFF. The CDR3 coding sequence is TGCAGTGCTAGAGTGGGGGGCGCCGTCTACAATGAGCAGTTCTTC.

This chain joins TRBV4-2 and TRBJ1-2, with a possible D match to TRBD1 (5 bases). From germline, CDR1 is LGHNA and CDR2 YNFKEQ. Trimming removed 0 bases from V and 3 bases from J, with 14 bases in between. The CDR3 runs 16 residues. The CDR3 DNA is TGTGCCAGCAGCCAAGATTCGGCAGGGCCGGACTATGGCTACACCTTC. As protein: CASSQDSAGPDYGYTF.